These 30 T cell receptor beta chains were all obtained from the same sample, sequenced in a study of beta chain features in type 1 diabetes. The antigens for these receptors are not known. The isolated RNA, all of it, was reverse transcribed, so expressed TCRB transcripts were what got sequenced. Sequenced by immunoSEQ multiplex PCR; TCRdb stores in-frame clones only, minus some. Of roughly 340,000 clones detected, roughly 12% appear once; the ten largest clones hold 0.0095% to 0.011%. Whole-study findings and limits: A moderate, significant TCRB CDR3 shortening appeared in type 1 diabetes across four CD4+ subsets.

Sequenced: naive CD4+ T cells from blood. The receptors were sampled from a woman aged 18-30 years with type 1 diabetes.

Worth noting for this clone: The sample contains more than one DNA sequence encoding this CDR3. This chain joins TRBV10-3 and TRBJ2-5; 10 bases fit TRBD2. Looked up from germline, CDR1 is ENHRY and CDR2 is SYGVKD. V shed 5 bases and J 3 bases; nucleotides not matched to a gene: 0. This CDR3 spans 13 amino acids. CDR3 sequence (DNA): TGTGCCATCAGTCTAGCGGGGGAAGAGACCCAGTACTTC. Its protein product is CAISLAGEETQYF.

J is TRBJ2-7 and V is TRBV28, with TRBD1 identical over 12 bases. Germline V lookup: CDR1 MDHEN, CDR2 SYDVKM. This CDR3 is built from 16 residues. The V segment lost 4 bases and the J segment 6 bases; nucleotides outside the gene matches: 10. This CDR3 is CASSSWRDRGPVEQYF. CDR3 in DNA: TGTGCCAGCAGTTCCTGGAGGGACAGGGGGCCAGTCGAGCAGTACTTC.

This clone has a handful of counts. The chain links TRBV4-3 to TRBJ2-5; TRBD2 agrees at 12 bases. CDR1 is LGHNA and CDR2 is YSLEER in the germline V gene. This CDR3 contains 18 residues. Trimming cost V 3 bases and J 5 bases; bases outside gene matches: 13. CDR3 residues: CASSQDLAGGPMSETQYF. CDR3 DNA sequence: TGCGCCAGCAGCCAGGATCTAGCGGGGGGGCCAATGTCGGAGACCCAGTACTTC.

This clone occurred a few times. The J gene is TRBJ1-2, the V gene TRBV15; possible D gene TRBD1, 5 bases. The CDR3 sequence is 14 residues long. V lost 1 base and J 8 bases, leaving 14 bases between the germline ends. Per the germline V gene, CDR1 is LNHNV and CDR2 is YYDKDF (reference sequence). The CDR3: CATSRVVTAMGYTF. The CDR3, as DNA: TGTGCCACCAGCAGAGTTGTGACAGCCATGGGCTACACCTTC.

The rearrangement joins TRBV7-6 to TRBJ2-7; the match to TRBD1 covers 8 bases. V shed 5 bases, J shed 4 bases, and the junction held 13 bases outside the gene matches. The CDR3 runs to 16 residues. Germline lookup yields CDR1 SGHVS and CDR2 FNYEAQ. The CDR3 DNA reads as TGTGCCAGCAGCGACGTCGAATCAGGGGGCGGTTACGAGCAGTACTTC. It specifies CASSDVESGGGYEQYF.

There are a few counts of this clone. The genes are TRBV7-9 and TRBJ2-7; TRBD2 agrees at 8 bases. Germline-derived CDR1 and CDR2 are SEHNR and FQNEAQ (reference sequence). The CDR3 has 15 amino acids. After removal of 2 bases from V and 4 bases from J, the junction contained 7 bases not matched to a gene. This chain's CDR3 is CASSLQGLVAYEQYF. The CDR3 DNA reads TGTGCCAGCAGCTTACAGGGACTAGTGGCTTACGAGCAGTACTTC.

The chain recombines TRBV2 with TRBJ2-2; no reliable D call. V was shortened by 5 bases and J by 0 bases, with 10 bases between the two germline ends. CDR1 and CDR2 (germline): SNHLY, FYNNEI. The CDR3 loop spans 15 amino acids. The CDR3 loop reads CASSSRRTNTGELFF. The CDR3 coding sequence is TGTGCCAGCAGTTCCCGGCGGACGAACACCGGGGAGCTGTTTTTT.

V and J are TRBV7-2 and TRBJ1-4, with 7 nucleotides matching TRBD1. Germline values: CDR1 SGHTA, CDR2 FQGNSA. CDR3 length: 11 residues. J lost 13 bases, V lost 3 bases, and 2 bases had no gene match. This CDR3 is CASSFDRVLFF. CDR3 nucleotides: TGTGCCAGCAGCTTCGACAGGGTACTGTTTTTT.

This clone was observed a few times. The CDR3 bases are TGTGCCAGCAGCTTAGGGCGGCTTTACAATGAGCAGTTCTTC. Translation gives CASSLGRLYNEQFF. V usage is TRBV11-1 and J usage is TRBJ2-1, with D unresolved. V was clipped by 1 base and J by 4 bases, with 8 bases between them. CDR1 SGHAT and CDR2 FQDESV come from the germline V gene (reference sequence). CDR3 size: 14 residues.

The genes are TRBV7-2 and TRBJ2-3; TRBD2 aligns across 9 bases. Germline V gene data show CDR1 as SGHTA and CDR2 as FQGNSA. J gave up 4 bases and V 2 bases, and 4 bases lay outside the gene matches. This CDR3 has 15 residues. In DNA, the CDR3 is TGTGCCAGCAGCTTACGCGGGGGGGCCTCAGATACGCAGTATTTT. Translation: CASSLRGGASDTQYF.

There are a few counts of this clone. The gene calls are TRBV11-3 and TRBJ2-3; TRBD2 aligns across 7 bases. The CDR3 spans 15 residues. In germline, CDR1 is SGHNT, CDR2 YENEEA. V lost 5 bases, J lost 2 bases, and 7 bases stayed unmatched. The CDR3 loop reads CASSDTSDNTDTQYF. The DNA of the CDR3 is TGTGCCAGCAGCGACACTAGCGACAACACAGATACGCAGTATTTT.

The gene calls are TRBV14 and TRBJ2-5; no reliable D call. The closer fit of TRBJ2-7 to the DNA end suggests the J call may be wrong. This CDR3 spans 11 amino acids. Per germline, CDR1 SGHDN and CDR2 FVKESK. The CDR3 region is CASSHTYEQYF. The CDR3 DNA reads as TGTGCCAGCAGCCACACCTACGAGCAGTACTTC.

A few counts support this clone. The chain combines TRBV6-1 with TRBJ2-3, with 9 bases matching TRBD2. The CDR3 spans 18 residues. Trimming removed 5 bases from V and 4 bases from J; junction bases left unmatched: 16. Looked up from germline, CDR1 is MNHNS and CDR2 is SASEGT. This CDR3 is CASSKGAGGAFGADTQYF. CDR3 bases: TGTGCCAGCAGTAAAGGAGCGGGAGGAGCCTTCGGCGCAGATACGCAGTATTTT.

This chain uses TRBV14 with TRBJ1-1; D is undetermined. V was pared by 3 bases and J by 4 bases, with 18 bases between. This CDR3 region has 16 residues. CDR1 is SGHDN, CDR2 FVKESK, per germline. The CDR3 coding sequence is TGTGCCAGCAGCCATCTTCGTAGTCGCGGCGGCACTGAAGCTTTCTTT. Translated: CASSHLRSRGGTEAFF.

CDR3 amino acids: CASRTSLVGADTQYF. CDR3 DNA: TGTGCCAGCAGGACTAGCCTGGTTGGGGCAGATACGCAGTATTTT. J is TRBJ2-3 and V is TRBV7-2; 7 nucleotides match TRBD2. Germline V CDR1 and CDR2: SGHTA, FQGNSA. This CDR3 is built from 15 residues. V gave up 6 bases and J gave up 4 bases; unmatched junction bases: 10.

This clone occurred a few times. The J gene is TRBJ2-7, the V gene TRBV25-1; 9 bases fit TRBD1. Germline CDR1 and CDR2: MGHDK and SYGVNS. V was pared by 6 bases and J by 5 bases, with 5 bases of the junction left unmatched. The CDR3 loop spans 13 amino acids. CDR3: CASRDRGIDEQYF. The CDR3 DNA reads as TGTGCCAGCAGGGACAGGGGAATCGACGAGCAGTACTTC.

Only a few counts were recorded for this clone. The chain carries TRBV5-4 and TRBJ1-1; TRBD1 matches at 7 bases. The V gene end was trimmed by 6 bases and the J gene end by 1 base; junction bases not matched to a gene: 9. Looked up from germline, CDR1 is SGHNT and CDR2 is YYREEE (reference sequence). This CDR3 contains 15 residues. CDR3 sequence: CASTQGGGTNTEAFF. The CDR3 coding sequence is TGTGCCAGCACCCAAGGGGGCGGTACGAACACTGAAGCTTTCTTT.

The CDR3 bases are TGTGCCAGCAGCTTGGTAACGGGACTAGCGGGGGGGCCGTCCGAGCAGTACTTC. It specifies CASSLVTGLAGGPSEQYF. The genes are TRBV7-2 and TRBJ2-7, with 16 nucleotides matching TRBD2. Germline CDR1 is SGHTA and CDR2 is FQGNSA. The CDR3 has 18 residues. Losses at the gene ends were 3 bases for V and 6 bases for J; bases not matched to a gene: 11.

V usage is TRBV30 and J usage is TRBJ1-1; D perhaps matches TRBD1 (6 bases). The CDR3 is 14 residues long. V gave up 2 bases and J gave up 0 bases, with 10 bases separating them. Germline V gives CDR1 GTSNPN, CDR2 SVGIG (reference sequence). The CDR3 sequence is CAWSPWGLNTEAFF. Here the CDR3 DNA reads TGTGCCTGGAGTCCCTGGGGGCTGAACACTGAAGCTTTCTTT. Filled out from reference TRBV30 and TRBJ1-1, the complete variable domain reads SQTIHQWPATLVQPVGSPLSLECTVEGTSNPNLYWYRQAAGRGLQLLFYSVGIGQISSEVPQNLSASRPQDRQFILSSKKLLLSDSGFYLCAWSPWGLNTEAFFGQGTRLTVV.

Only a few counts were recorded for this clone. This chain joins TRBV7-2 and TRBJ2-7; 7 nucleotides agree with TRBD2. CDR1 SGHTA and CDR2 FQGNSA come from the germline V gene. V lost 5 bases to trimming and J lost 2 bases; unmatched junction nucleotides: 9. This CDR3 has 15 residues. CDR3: CASSPSGGRPYEQYF. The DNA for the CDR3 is TGTGCCAGCAGCCCTAGCGGTGGGAGGCCCTACGAGCAGTACTTC. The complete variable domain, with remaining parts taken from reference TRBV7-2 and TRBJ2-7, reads GAGVSQSPSNKVTEKGKDVELRCDPISGHTALYWYRQSLGQGLEFLIYFQGNSAPDKSGLPSDRFSAERTGGSVSTLTIQRTQQEDSAVYLCASSPSGGRPYEQYFGPGTRLTVT.

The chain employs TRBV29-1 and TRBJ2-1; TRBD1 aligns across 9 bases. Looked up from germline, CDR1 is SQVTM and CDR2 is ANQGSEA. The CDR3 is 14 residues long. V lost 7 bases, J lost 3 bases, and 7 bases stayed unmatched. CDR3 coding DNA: TGCAGCGGCCTCCCGGGACAGGGCTACAATGAGCAGTTCTTC. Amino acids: CSGLPGQGYNEQFF.

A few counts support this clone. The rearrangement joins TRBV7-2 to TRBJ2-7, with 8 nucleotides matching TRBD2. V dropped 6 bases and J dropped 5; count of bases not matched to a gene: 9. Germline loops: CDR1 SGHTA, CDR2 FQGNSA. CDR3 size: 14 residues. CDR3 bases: TGTGCCAGCAGTCCACGGGGGGGCGGCGACGAGCAGTACTTC. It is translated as CASSPRGGGDEQYF.

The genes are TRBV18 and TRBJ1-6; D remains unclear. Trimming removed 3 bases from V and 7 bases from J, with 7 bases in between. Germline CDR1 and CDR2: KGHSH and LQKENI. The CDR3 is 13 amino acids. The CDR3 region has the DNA TGTGCCAGCTCACCGGCAGAAAATTCACCCCTCCACTTT. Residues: CASSPAENSPLHF.

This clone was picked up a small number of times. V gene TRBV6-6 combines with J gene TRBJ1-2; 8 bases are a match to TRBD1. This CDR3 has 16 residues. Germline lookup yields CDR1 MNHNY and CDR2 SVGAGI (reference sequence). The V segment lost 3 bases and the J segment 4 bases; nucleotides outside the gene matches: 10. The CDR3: CASSYLETGESYGYTF. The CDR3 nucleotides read TGTGCCAGCAGTTATCTTGAGACAGGGGAGAGCTATGGCTACACCTTC.

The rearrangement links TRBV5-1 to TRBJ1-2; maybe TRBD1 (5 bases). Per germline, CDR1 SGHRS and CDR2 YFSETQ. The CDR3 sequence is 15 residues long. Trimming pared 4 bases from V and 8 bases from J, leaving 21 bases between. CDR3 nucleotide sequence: TGCGCCAGCAGCCCAACGAATAACAGGCCGTGGGGCTACACCTTC. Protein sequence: CASSPTNNRPWGYTF. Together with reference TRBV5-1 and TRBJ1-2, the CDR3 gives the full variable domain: KAGVTQTPRYLIKTRGQQVTLSCSPISGHRSVSWYQQTPGQGLQFLFEYFSETQRNKGNFPGRFSGRQFSNSRSEMNVSTLELGDSALYLCASSPTNNRPWGYTFGSGTRLTVV.

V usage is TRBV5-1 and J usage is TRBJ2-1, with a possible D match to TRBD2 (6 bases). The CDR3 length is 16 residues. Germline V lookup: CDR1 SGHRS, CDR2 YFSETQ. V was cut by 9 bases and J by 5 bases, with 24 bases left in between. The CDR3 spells CANPAGRDSLNNEQFF. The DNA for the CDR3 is TGCGCCAACCCGGCGGGGCGCGACTCCCTAAACAATGAGCAGTTCTTC.

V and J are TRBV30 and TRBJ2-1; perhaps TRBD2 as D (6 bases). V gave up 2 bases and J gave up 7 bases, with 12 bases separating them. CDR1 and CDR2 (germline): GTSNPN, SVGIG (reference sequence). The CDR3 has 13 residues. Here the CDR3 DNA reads TGTGCCTGGAGTAAAGCGGGTCTAAATGAGCAGTTCTTC. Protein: CAWSKAGLNEQFF.

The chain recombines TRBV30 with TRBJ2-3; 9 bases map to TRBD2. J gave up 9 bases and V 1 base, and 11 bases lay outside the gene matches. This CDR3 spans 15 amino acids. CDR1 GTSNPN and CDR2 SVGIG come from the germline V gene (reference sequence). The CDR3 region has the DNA TGTGCCTGGAGTGGGCCCGGGACTAGCTCAGTCACGCAGTATTTT. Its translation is CAWSGPGTSSVTQYF.

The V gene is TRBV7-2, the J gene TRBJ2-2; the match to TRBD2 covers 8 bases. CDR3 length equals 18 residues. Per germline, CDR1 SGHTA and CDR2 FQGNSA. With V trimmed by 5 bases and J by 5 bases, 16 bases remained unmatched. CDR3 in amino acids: CASSPRPIAGLLTGELFF. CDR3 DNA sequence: TGTGCCAGCAGCCCACGCCCGATAGCGGGATTGTTGACCGGGGAGCTGTTTTTT.

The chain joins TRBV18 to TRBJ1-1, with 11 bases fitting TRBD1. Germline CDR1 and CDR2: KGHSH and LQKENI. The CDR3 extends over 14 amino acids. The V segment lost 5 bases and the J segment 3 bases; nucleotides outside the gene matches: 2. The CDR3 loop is CASSEDRGHTEAFF. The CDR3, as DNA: TGTGCCAGCTCAGAGGACAGGGGGCACACTGAAGCTTTCTTT.